The 20 T cell receptor beta chains below were found in one sample sequenced in a study of cytomegalovirus exposure and HLA in healthy donors. Researchers ran the PCR with 60 Vbeta and 13 Jbeta primers. Clones were sequenced by immunoSEQ multiplex PCR, and TCRdb holds only the in-frame ones, with some missing. The table has 150,000 or so clones, 65% to 75% seen once; the top ten hold 2% to 2.5%. Sequencing input: PBMCs. The receptors were sampled from a human donor in good health.

V gene TRBV7-2 combines with J gene TRBJ2-7; D perhaps matches TRBD2 (6 bases). The germline gives CDR1 SGHTA, CDR2 FQGNSA. Between the trimmed V and J ends, which lost 4 bases and 4 bases, there was a span of 8 bases. The CDR3 extends over 12 amino acids. CDR3 sequence reads: CASSSRGYEQYF. The CDR3, as DNA: TGTGCCAGCAGCTCCCGGGGGTACGAGCAGTACTTC.

This rearrangement joins TRBV2 to TRBJ2-3; TRBD2 aligns across 7 bases. The germline CDR1 and CDR2 sequences are SNHLY and FYNNEI. The V gene end was trimmed by 1 base and the J gene end by 4 bases; junction bases not matched to a gene: 2. The CDR3 is made up of 14 amino acids. The CDR3 DNA reads as TGTGCCAGCAGTGAAGGTCTAGCGGCAGATACGCAGTATTTT. Translating it yields CASSEGLAADTQYF. Variable domain in full (rest from reference TRBV2 and TRBJ2-3): EPEVTQTPSHQVTQMGQEVILRCVPISNHLYFYWYRQILGQKVEFLVSFYNNEISEKSEIFDDQFSVERPDGSNFTLKIRSTKLEDSAMYFCASSEGLAADTQYFGPGTRLTVL.

CDR3 coding DNA: TGTGCCAGCAGCGAGGGCAGGGGTTGGGGCTATGGCTACACCTTC. Amino acids: CASSEGRGWGYGYTF. The rearrangement uses TRBV9 and TRBJ1-2, with D possibly being TRBD1 (6 bases). Trimming shortened V by 3 bases and J by 4 bases, and 16 bases separated the two germline ends. The CDR3 has 15 amino acids. Per the germline V gene, CDR1 is SGDLS and CDR2 is YYNGEE. The full variable domain, completed using reference TRBV9 and TRBJ1-2, is DSGVTQTPKHLITATGQRVTLRCSPRSGDLSVYWYQQSLDQGLQFLIQYYNGEERAKGNILERFSAQQFPDLHSELNLSSLELGDSALYFCASSEGRGWGYGYTFGSGTRLTVV.

V gene TRBV5-1 combines with J gene TRBJ1-1, with D unresolved. The V gene lost 2 bases and the J gene lost 4 bases, with 9 bases spanning the gap. From germline, CDR1 is SGHRS and CDR2 YFSETQ. This CDR3 has 13 amino acids. CDR3 in DNA: TGCGCCAGCAGCTTTGAGGTAGGCACTGAAGCTTTCTTT. Translated, it gives CASSFEVGTEAFF.

This clone was seen at least ten times. The rearrangement uses TRBV23-1 and TRBJ1-1; D is ambiguous. TRBV23-1 is assigned to the ORF class and has an uncertain function. Trimming stripped 11 bases from V and 2 bases from J, with 21 bases between. The CDR3 length is 15 residues. The DNA of the CDR3 is TGCGCCTCCGACGCGGGTCAAAGCATTAACACTGAAGCTTTCTTT. Translation: CASDAGQSINTEAFF.

In its sample, this clone was seen once. The chain is built from TRBV18 and TRBJ1-4; 7 nucleotides agree with TRBD1. V gave up 4 bases and J gave up 5 bases; unmatched junction bases: 10. The CDR3 contains 16 residues. The germline gives CDR1 KGHSH, CDR2 LQKENI. The CDR3 DNA reads as TGTGCCAGCTCACGACAGGGTAATAGGCCGAATGAAAAACTGTTTTTT. Translating it yields CASSRQGNRPNEKLFF.

The gene calls are TRBV4-1 and TRBJ2-7; the match to TRBD2 covers 10 bases. The CDR3 has 17 residues. Losses at the gene ends were 4 bases for V and 0 bases for J; bases not matched to a gene: 9. Looked up from germline, CDR1 is MGHRA and CDR2 is YSYEKL. The DNA of the CDR3 is TGCGCCAGCAGCCGTCCCAATAGCGGGGGGACCTCCTACGAGCAGTACTTC. Its protein product is CASSRPNSGGTSYEQYF.

The chain joins TRBV4-1 to TRBJ2-3; no definite D call. CDR3 length equals 17 residues. Germline V lookup: CDR1 MGHRA, CDR2 YSYEKL. The germline V and J ends were trimmed by 1 base and 2 bases, with 16 bases remaining between them. The CDR3 loop reads CASSQVPYGFLTDTQYF. DNA for the CDR3: TGCGCCAGCAGCCAAGTACCCTACGGGTTTCTCACAGATACGCAGTATTTT.

The chain is built from TRBV19 and TRBJ1-4, with D perhaps matching TRBD1 (5 bases). This CDR3 is 13 amino acids long. Germline V gene data show CDR1 as LNHDA and CDR2 as SQIVND (reference sequence). V was trimmed by 5 bases and J by 6 bases, leaving 10 bases between them. Here the CDR3 reads CASSSRGDEKLFF. The CDR3 DNA is TGTGCCAGTAGTTCACGGGGGGATGAAAAACTGTTTTTT.

This rearrangement joins TRBV25-1 to TRBJ1-4; maybe TRBD1 (6 bases). Between the trimmed V and J ends, which lost 3 bases and 9 bases, there was a span of 11 bases. The germline CDR1 and CDR2 sequences are MGHDK and SYGVNS. There are 13 residues in the CDR3. This chain's CDR3 is CASSEFTGKKLFF. The CDR3 nucleotides read TGTGCCAGCAGTGAGTTTACAGGGAAAAAACTGTTTTTT.

This clone turned up a few times. The rearrangement links TRBV7-9 to TRBJ2-2; 8 bases are a match to TRBD1. J lost 5 bases, V lost 9 bases, and 8 bases had no gene match. The CDR3 has 14 amino acids. Germline CDR1 is SEHNR and CDR2 is FQNEAQ (reference sequence). The chain's CDR3 is CARPDREKTGELFF. The CDR3 nucleotides are TGTGCCAGACCGGACAGGGAGAAGACCGGGGAGCTGTTTTTT. Full variable domain (rest looked up from reference TRBV7-9 and TRBJ2-2): DTGVSQNPRHKITKRGQNVTFRCDPISEHNRLYWYRQTLGQGPEFLTYFQNEAQLEKSRLLSDRFSAERPKGSFSTLEIQRTEQGDSAMYLCARPDREKTGELFFGEGSRLTVL.

This clone was counted only a few times. This chain joins TRBV7-2 and TRBJ1-2; 8 bases match TRBD1. This CDR3 spans 13 amino acids. The trim removed 4 bases at V and 8 bases at J, leaving 6 bases unmatched. Germline V CDR1 and CDR2: SGHTA, FQGNSA. The DNA for the CDR3 is TGTGCCAGCAGCTCTCAGGGGGCTTGGGGCTACACCTTC. It encodes CASSSQGAWGYTF.

This clone has a handful of counts. This chain uses TRBV6-1 with TRBJ1-2, with TRBD1 matching 7 bases. Germline CDR1 MNHNS, CDR2 SASEGT. The CDR3 has 13 amino acids. J was trimmed by 2 bases and V by 3 bases; bases with no gene match: 0. The CDR3 DNA follows: TGTGCCAGCAGTGAGGGACAGAACTATGGCTACACCTTC. This codes for CASSEGQNYGYTF.

V and J are TRBV6-6 and TRBJ1-5; tentatively, D is TRBD1 (6 bases). V shed 5 bases and J shed 2 bases, with 13 bases lying between them. Germline V gene data show CDR1 as MNHNY and CDR2 as SVGAGI (reference sequence). The CDR3 extends over 15 amino acids. This CDR3 is CASSQGGDGNQPQHF. DNA of the CDR3: TGTGCCAGCAGTCAAGGGGGAGATGGCAATCAGCCCCAGCATTTT.

V usage is TRBV5-1 and J usage is TRBJ2-7; 8 bases agree with TRBD1. Trimming removed 3 bases from V and 6 bases from J; junction bases left unmatched: 5. Germline V gene data show CDR1 as SGHRS and CDR2 as YFSETQ. The CDR3 loop spans 13 amino acids. CDR3 residues: CASSYETGVEQYF. The CDR3 DNA sequence: TGCGCCAGCAGCTACGAGACAGGGGTCGAGCAGTACTTC.

Concerning this clone: Other DNA sequences in the sample encode the same CDR3. V and J are TRBV5-1 and TRBJ1-5; a possible D gene is TRBD1 (5 bases). V was trimmed by 1 base and J by 0 bases, leaving 8 bases between them. The CDR3 spans 15 residues. Germline V gene data show CDR1 as SGHRS and CDR2 as YFSETQ. CDR3: CASSLTGVSNQPQHF. In nucleotides, the CDR3 is TGCGCCAGCAGCTTGACAGGTGTTAGCAATCAGCCCCAGCATTTT.

This chain uses TRBV7-8 with TRBJ2-5; tentatively, D is TRBD2 (7 bases). Trimming cost V 5 bases and J 3 bases, with 16 bases left between them. CDR3 length: 15 residues. Looked up from germline, CDR1 is SGHVS and CDR2 is FQNEAQ. The CDR3 nucleotides are TGTGCCAGCAGCAACGTGGGGGGGGCGAAAGAGACCCAGTACTTC. It encodes CASSNVGGAKETQYF.

The chain carries TRBV2 and TRBJ1-6; 7 bases match TRBD1. With V trimmed by 8 bases and J by 0 bases, 7 bases remained unmatched. The CDR3 length is 16 residues. The germline V gene has CDR1 SNHLY and CDR2 FYNNEI. CDR3 bases: TGTGCCAGCGGGACAGCACTGAGCTCCTATAATTCACCCCTCCACTTT. Residues: CASGTALSSYNSPLHF.

The chain combines TRBV29-1 with TRBJ1-1; weak D call: TRBD1 (5 bases). Trimming cost V 3 bases and J 2 bases, with 10 bases left between them. This CDR3 is built from 13 residues. Germline assignment: CDR1 SQVTM and CDR2 ANQGSEA. CDR3 DNA: TGCAGCGTTGAGGTCCAGGGAAACACTGAAGCTTTCTTT. Encoded protein: CSVEVQGNTEAFF.

The chain couples TRBV7-2 to TRBJ1-6; tentative D call: TRBD1 (5 bases). V was clipped by 5 bases and J by 13 bases, with 15 bases between them. CDR3 length: 13 residues. Per the germline V gene, CDR1 is SGHTA and CDR2 is FQGNSA. The CDR3 region is CASSLRRGVPLHF. CDR3 bases: TGTGCCAGCAGCCTACGACGGGGGGTCCCCCTCCACTTT.